The present TCR beta chain was sequenced within a study of blood T cell repertoires in COVID-19. As for the study in general: Acute and convalescent COVID-19 samples came from the United States, Italy and Spain. T cells, B-cell-depleted T cells, or PBMCs supplied cDNA or gDNA.

V lost 5 bases, J lost 1 base, and 11 bases lay in between. The length of the CDR3 is 13 residues. The germline CDR1 and CDR2 sequences are GTSNPN and SVGIG (reference sequence). In the original processing: Amplification of reference gene primers provided the estimated nucleated cell counts. Repertoires were generated with immunoSEQ multiplex PCR, while TCRdb's copy carries only in-frame clones and drops some. V and J calls and clone size come straight from that table; D and trimming were deduced from the DNA. In the table there are a few hundred thousand clones, roughly nine tenths of which are singletons.

The clonotype was recovered from a woman in her forties or fifties who had recovered from COVID-19. The specimen sequenced was peripheral blood. The V and J genes are TRBV30 and TRBJ1-2; D not resolved. CDR3 residues: CAWEPRYNYGYTF. CDR3 bases: TGTGCCTGGGAGCCACGGTATAACTATGGCTACACCTTC.